This entry lists 19 T cell receptor beta chains sequenced from one sample in a study of blood T cell repertoires in COVID-19. Clones were read by immunoSEQ multiplex PCR, and TCRdb kept only the in-frame ones, dropping some. The data hold about 74,000 clones, with 88% observed a single time. The sequenced sample was peripheral blood. These receptors originate from an elderly woman with active or convalescent COVID-19.

This chain uses TRBV4-3 with TRBJ1-3; D unresolved. The CDR3 extends over 17 amino acids. The V end was cut by 0 bases, the J end by 0 bases, with 12 bases between. Germline V gene data show CDR1 as LGHNA and CDR2 as YSLEER. DNA for the CDR3: TGCGCCAGCAGCCAAGAGCTAGTGCCGATCTCTGGAAACACCATATATTTT. Translating gives CASSQELVPISGNTIYF.

J is TRBJ1-1 and V is TRBV5-1, with D possibly matching TRBD1 (6 bases). V lost 4 bases, J lost 2 bases, and 18 bases lay in between. Germline-derived CDR1 and CDR2 are SGHRS and YFSETQ. The CDR3 consists of 16 residues. CDR3 DNA: TGCGCCAGCAGCCAAGGGGTGGACAGAATTAACACTGAAGCTTTCTTT. It codes for CASSQGVDRINTEAFF.

This rearrangement joins TRBV5-6 to TRBJ1-6; tentatively, D is TRBD1 (5 bases). The CDR3 covers 14 residues. Germline V gene sequence: CDR1 SGHDT, CDR2 YYEEEE. V was shortened by 0 bases and J by 14 bases, with 15 bases between the two germline ends. In DNA, the CDR3 is TGTGCCAGCAGCTTGGTGGGGGGACTTACTACCCTCCACTTT. It encodes CASSLVGGLTTLHF.

The chain is built from TRBV6-1 and TRBJ1-2, with D unclear. V shed 2 bases and J shed 2 bases, with 18 bases lying between them. The germline CDR1 and CDR2 sequences are MNHNS and SASEGT. The CDR3 consists of 17 residues. The DNA for the CDR3 is TGTGCCAGCAGTGAATTGGTGTTATGGAGGTCCAACTATGGCTACACCTTC. This encodes CASSELVLWRSNYGYTF.

The V call is TRBV5-1, the J call TRBJ2-6; possibly TRBD2 for D (5 bases). The CDR3 is 17 residues long. Trimming left V 0 bases short and J 0 bases short, with 10 bases between. Germline values: CDR1 SGHRS, CDR2 YFSETQ. The CDR3 reads CASSLASAGSGANVLTF. The CDR3 DNA sequence: TGCGCCAGCAGCTTGGCCAGCGCGGGCTCTGGGGCCAACGTCCTGACTTTC.

This clone appeared a single time. The chain employs TRBV29-1 and TRBJ1-1, with 8 nucleotides matching TRBD1. This CDR3 has 13 residues. Germline CDR1 is SQVTM and CDR2 is ANQGSEA. The J segment lost 10 bases and the V segment lost 2 bases, leaving 9 bases of the junction unmatched. This chain's CDR3 is CSVERGQGGGAFF. DNA of the CDR3: TGCAGCGTTGAACGTGGACAGGGAGGAGGAGCTTTCTTT.

This chain connects TRBV10-3 to TRBJ2-4; 8 positions agree with TRBD2. Germline CDR1 and CDR2: ENHRY and SYGVKD. CDR3 length: 17 amino acids. J lost 2 bases, V lost 3 bases, and 9 bases had no gene match. The CDR3 coding sequence is TGTGCCATCAGTGAATTTGGGGCGGGAGGATCCAAAAACATTCAGTACTTC. It translates to CAISEFGAGGSKNIQYF.

The chain carries TRBV2 and TRBJ1-2, with a tentative D call TRBD1 (6 bases). From germline, CDR1 is SNHLY and CDR2 FYNNEI. The CDR3 consists of 13 residues. The ends were cut back, 5 bases at V and 8 bases at J, with 15 bases in the middle. CDR3 nucleotides: TGTGCCAGCAGTCCCCCCTCCAGGGGAGGCTACACCTTC. Amino acid sequence: CASSPPSRGGYTF.

The rearrangement links TRBV6-5 to TRBJ1-2; the match to TRBD1 covers 7 bases. Trimming took 7 bases from V and 6 from J; bases not matched to a gene: 8. Germline-derived CDR1 and CDR2 are MNHEY and SVGAGI. The CDR3 has 13 residues. CDR3 sequence (DNA): TGTGCCAGCATCTCGACAGGGAGTAATGGCTACACCTTC. Its translation: CASISTGSNGYTF.

The chain joins TRBV27 to TRBJ2-7; no reliable D call. This CDR3 contains 15 residues. Germline CDR1 and CDR2: MNHEY and SMNVEV (reference sequence). V gave up 5 bases and J gave up 2 bases, with 16 bases separating them. The CDR3 nucleotides read TGTGCCAGCAGTACCCCCGCAGGCTCTACCTACGAGCAGTACTTC. It translates to CASSTPAGSTYEQYF.

The chain has TRBV19 and TRBJ1-5; D unclear. The V end lost 0 bases, the J end lost 3 bases, and 6 bases lay between the germline ends. CDR3 length equals 14 residues. Looked up from germline, CDR1 is LNHDA and CDR2 is SQIVND (reference sequence). Here the CDR3 DNA reads TGTGCCAGTAGTATAGAGCAGTCCAATCAGCCCCAGCATTTT. This codes for CASSIEQSNQPQHF.

The chain couples TRBV28 to TRBJ2-1; no clear D gene. The germline V gene has CDR1 MDHEN and CDR2 SYDVKM. The CDR3 runs to 11 residues. Trimming took 6 bases from V and 4 from J, leaving 4 bases between them. For the CDR3, the DNA is TGTGCCAGCAGGGAGTACAATGAGCAGTTCTTC. Its translation is CASREYNEQFF. Looking up the rest from reference TRBV28 and TRBJ2-1 gives the full variable domain: DVKVTQSSRYLVKRTGEKVFLECVQDMDHENMFWYRQDPGLGLRLIYFSYDVKMKEKGDIPEGYSVSREKKERFSLILESASTNQTSMYLCASREYNEQFFGPGTRLTVL.

The gene calls are TRBV2 and TRBJ2-7, with a tentative D call TRBD1 (5 bases). The CDR3 spans 13 residues. V was trimmed by 1 base and J by 5 bases, leaving 9 bases between them. Germline V CDR1 and CDR2: SNHLY, FYNNEI. CDR3 sequence (DNA): TGTGCCAGCAGTGAAGAAAGGGGAAACGAGCAGTACTTC. This sequence encodes CASSEERGNEQYF. The entire variable domain, with the rest obtained from reference TRBV2 and TRBJ2-7, is as follows: EPEVTQTPSHQVTQMGQEVILRCVPISNHLYFYWYRQILGQKVEFLVSFYNNEISEKSEIFDDQFSVERPDGSNFTLKIRSTKLEDSAMYFCASSEERGNEQYFGPGTRLTVT.

The CDR3 DNA follows: TGTGCCAGCAGCCCCCCGGCCGGGAACATTCAGTACTTC. This sequence encodes CASSPPAGNIQYF. V and J are TRBV28 and TRBJ2-4, with D hard to call. This CDR3 region has 13 residues. V gave up 6 bases and J gave up 7 bases, with 13 bases separating them. Germline V gives CDR1 MDHEN, CDR2 SYDVKM. Based on the CDR3 plus reference TRBV28 and TRBJ2-4, the full variable domain is DVKVTQSSRYLVKRTGEKVFLECVQDMDHENMFWYRQDPGLGLRLIYFSYDVKMKEKGDIPEGYSVSREKKERFSLILESASTNQTSMYLCASSPPAGNIQYFGAGTRLSVL.

The V call is TRBV5-1, the J call TRBJ2-7, with D perhaps matching TRBD2 (6 bases). The germline V gene has CDR1 SGHRS and CDR2 YFSETQ. Deletions cut 0 bases from V and 6 bases from J, with 13 bases between. There are 14 residues in the CDR3. CDR3 nucleotides: TGCGCCAGCAGCTTGGGACGGGAGTTGACCGAGCAGTACTTC. It specifies CASSLGRELTEQYF.

This chain connects TRBV12-3 or TRBV12-4 to TRBJ2-6; D unresolved. V was trimmed by 6 bases and J by 4 bases, leaving 4 bases between them. CDR3 length: 12 amino acids. This CDR3 is CASRTGANVLTF. The CDR3 DNA is TGTGCCAGCAGGACAGGGGCCAACGTCCTGACTTTC.

The V and J genes are TRBV6-5 and TRBJ1-2; no firm D call. The CDR3 covers 14 residues. The V and J ends lost 11 bases and 1 base respectively, with 17 bases between them. Germline lookup yields CDR1 MNHEY and CDR2 SVGAGI. CDR3 DNA sequence: TGTGCCGCGAATCATCTAAGCATTAACTATGGCTACACCTTC. Residues: CAANHLSINYGYTF.

This chain uses TRBV28 with TRBJ1-2; TRBD1 might be the D (5 bases). Germline V CDR1 and CDR2: MDHEN, SYDVKM. The CDR3 covers 15 residues. V lost 6 bases, J lost 1 base, and 15 bases lay in between. CDR3 bases: TGTGCCAGCAGGACCCGCAGGGCTTTTAACTATGGCTACACCTTC. This codes for CASRTRRAFNYGYTF.

V usage is TRBV5-6 and J usage is TRBJ2-7; 7 bases line up with TRBD1. CDR1 is SGHDT, CDR2 YYEEEE, per germline. This CDR3 is built from 15 residues. V lost 4 bases, J lost 2 bases, and 9 bases stayed unmatched. DNA of the CDR3: TGTGCCAGCAGCCCCCCGGGGCAGGGGGCCTACGAGCAGTACTTC. Amino acids: CASSPPGQGAYEQYF.